The entry that follows covers one T cell receptor beta chain sequence. The authors carried out high-throughput sequencing of TCR beta. They applied it to CD8+ and CD4+ T cells obtained from blood. The multiple sclerosis controls were treatment-naive patients with relapsing-remitting disease that was stable or active. TEMRA cells were FACS-enriched, with CD8+ and CD4+ T cells isolated negatively. This sample was included in a study of CD8 T cells in Susac syndrome. RNA totalling about 0.45 to 1 ug underwent reverse transcription with random hexamers. The CDR3 of TCR beta was amplified by immunoSEQ multiplex PCR across 54 Vbeta and 13 Jbeta. One entry per CDR3 protein results from TCRdb running MiXCR on the immunoSEQ multiplex PCR reads. The sample shows about 180,000 distinct CDR3 sequences, almost 96% of them seen only once. Trimming removed 0 bases at V and 7 bases at J, with 12 bases between. The CDR3 loop spans 14 amino acids. Germline CDR1 is SGHDN and CDR2 is FVKESK.

The rearrangement uses TRBV14 and TRBJ1-1; D unclear. This receptor was taken from a human donor with multiple sclerosis. Sequenced sample: CD4+ T cells from PBMCs. CDR3 DNA sequence: TGTGCCAGCAGCCAAGATTGGAAAACGGGTGAAGCTTTCTTT. Translation: CASSQDWKTGEAFF.